The rows below give T cell receptor beta chains drawn from one sample of a study of T cells in Graves' hyperthyroidism and ophthalmopathy. TCRdb used MiXCR to reprocess the multiplex PCR reads, holding one entry per CDR3 protein. This sample has a few hundred thousand distinct CDR3 sequences; less than 20% occur once, and the top ten carry roughly 15%. The sample taken for sequencing was blood. The source is a woman under 30 with Graves' hyperthyroidism. Both conserved end residues are part of each CDR3. D genes are given only for firm matches. Clone size is given for some rows only: seen once, a few or many times, or a class if the clone is expanded.

j_call v_call d_call clone_size cdr3_nt cdr3_aa
TRBJ2-7 TRBV11-2 TRBD2 NA TGTGCCAGCAGCCCAAGCGGGGGGCCGGTATACGAGCAGTACTTC CASSPSGGPVYEQYF
TRBJ1-5 TRBV6-7 NA NA TGTGCCAGCACCCTTAATCAGCCCCAGCATTTT CASTLNQPQHF
TRBJ2-3 TRBV6-1 NA few TGTGCCAGCAGTGATCGGCAGGGGCTCGTTCAGTATTTT CASSDRQGLVQYF
TRBJ2-1 TRBV7-8 TRBD1 NA TGTGCCAGCAGCTTAATGACAGGGGTAGCCTACAATGAGCAGTTCTTC CASSLMTGVAYNEQFF
TRBJ2-3 TRBV20-1 NA many TGCAGTGCTAATGTACTAGCCCAGCTGGATACGCAGTATTTT CSANVLAQLDTQYF
TRBJ2-3 TRBV19 NA NA TGTGCCAGTAGCCCGACCGCCACAGATACGCAGTATTTT CASSPTATDTQYF
TRBJ2-4 TRBV5-1 NA many TGCGCCAGCAGCTTGATAGTAGAAGACATTCAGTACTTC CASSLIVEDIQYF
TRBJ2-4 TRBV7-9 TRBD1 NA TGTGCCAGCAGCTTGACAGGGGATGAGGCCAAAAACATTCAGTACTTC CASSLTGDEAKNIQYF
TRBJ1-1 TRBV15 NA many TGTGCCACCAGCAGAGCGGGGGGCCCAAACACTGAAGCTTTCTTT CATSRAGGPNTEAFF
TRBJ2-7 TRBV11-2 TRBD2 many TGTGCCAGCAGCTCCCCTGGGGAGGGACGGCAGTACTTC CASSSPGEGRQYF
TRBJ2-5 TRBV10-3 NA many TGTGCCACCACACAGGGCGAAGAGACCCAGTACTTC CATTQGEETQYF
TRBJ2-2 TRBV10-3 TRBD1 many TGTGCCATCTCCTCGGACAGGGAAGGCACCGGGGAGCTGTTTTTT CAISSDREGTGELFF
TRBJ1-5 TRBV11-2 NA NA TGTGCCAGCAGCCAGGGGCAGGGCAATCAGCCCCAGCATTTT CASSQGQGNQPQHF
TRBJ2-1 TRBV7-8 TRBD1 many TGTGCCGCCAGTCTGGGGACAGAAGGTGGCAATGAGCAGTTCTTC CAASLGTEGGNEQFF
TRBJ2-3 TRBV2 NA many TGTGCCAGCAGTGAATTAGGTAGCACAGATACGCAGTATTTT CASSELGSTDTQYF
TRBJ1-2 TRBV11-1 NA many TGTGCCAGCAGCTTAGTCGGGGACCCTCCGGATGGCTACACCTTC CASSLVGDPPDGYTF
TRBJ1-2 TRBV20-1 NA few TGCAGTGCTAGACCCCACCGGTTTCGGAGCTATGGCTACACCTTC CSARPHRFRSYGYTF
TRBJ1-3 TRBV5-1 NA NA TGCGCCAGCCACGGGCCCTCTGGAAACACCATATATTTT CASHGPSGNTIYF
TRBJ2-5 TRBV9 NA NA TGTGCCAGCAGCGTGGAGTCACAAGAGACCCAGTACTTC CASSVESQETQYF
TRBJ2-2 TRBV7-9 NA few TGTGCCAGCAGCTTAGAAGGATCCGGGGAGCTGTTTTTT CASSLEGSGELFF
TRBJ2-2 TRBV5-1 NA few TGCGCCAGCAGCTTGGAGCCGAGCACCGGGGAGCTGTTTTTT CASSLEPSTGELFF
TRBJ1-5 TRBV5-5 TRBD1 many TGTGCCAGCAGCTGGACAGGGGGGTTAAGCAATCAGCCCCAGCATTTT CASSWTGGLSNQPQHF
TRBJ1-2 TRBV12-3/TRBV12-4 NA NA TGTGCCAGCAGTCCCACAGGAAACTCCGCGTATGGCTACACCTTC CASSPTGNSAYGYTF
TRBJ1-2 TRBV6-5 NA few TGTGCCAGCAGTTACTCACGGGGGGGCTATGGCTACACCTTC CASSYSRGGYGYTF
TRBJ1-6 TRBV7-2 NA many TGTGCCAGCAGCCTGCGCCTCTCTGACGCCACCCTCCACTTT CASSLRLSDATLHF
TRBJ1-5 TRBV4-1 TRBD1 NA TGCGCCAGCAGCCAAGCCAGGGGGAGTATTCAGCCCCAGCATTTT CASSQARGSIQPQHF
TRBJ1-5 TRBV20-1 NA few TGCAGTGCTATCCGACAGGGCAATCAGCCCCAGCATTTT CSAIRQGNQPQHF
TRBJ1-2 TRBV18 TRBD1 many TGTGCCAGCTCACCACAGGGACAGGGGGCGCCCTATGGCTACACCTTC CASSPQGQGAPYGYTF
TRBJ2-2 TRBV6-1 TRBD2 few TGTGCCAGCACCAATCGGCTACGCGGGGGGGCGGACACCGGGGAGCTGTTTTTT CASTNRLRGGADTGELFF
TRBJ2-2 TRBV24-1 NA NA TGTGCCACCAGTGATTTGCTTCTTGGGGGCCACGGGGAGCTGTTTTTT CATSDLLLGGHGELFF
TRBJ2-3 TRBV3-1 NA few TGTGCCAGCAGCCAAGTTGACGGAGATACGCAGTATTTT CASSQVDGDTQYF
TRBJ2-1 TRBV24-1 TRBD1 NA TGTGCCACCAGGGACAGGAGCGATGAGCAGTTCTTC CATRDRSDEQFF
TRBJ2-1 TRBV4-2 NA NA TGTGCCAGCAGCCAAGGCCTAGCTTACAATGAGCAGTTCTTC CASSQGLAYNEQFF
TRBJ1-6 TRBV5-1 TRBD1 many TGCGCCAGCAGCTTGGTGGGACAGGTTAATTCACCCCTCCACTTT CASSLVGQVNSPLHF
TRBJ1-2 TRBV25-1 TRBD1 few TGTGCCAGCAGCCATAATGGGGTGACAGGGGATGGCTACACCTTC CASSHNGVTGDGYTF
TRBJ2-4 TRBV6-1 NA NA TGTGCCAGCAGCTCTGACAGACAAGACATTCAGTACTTC CASSSDRQDIQYF
TRBJ2-4 TRBV10-3 NA many TGTGCCATCAGTACAGGTTTTCGGGAAAACATTCAGTACTTC CAISTGFRENIQYF
TRBJ1-2 TRBV12-3/TRBV12-4 NA many TGTGCCAGCAGTTTAACAGGGTTTGGCTACACCTTC CASSLTGFGYTF
TRBJ2-5 TRBV6-9 TRBD2 NA TGTGCCAGCAGTTACGCACTAGCGAGCGGAGGGACCCAGTACTTC CASSYALASGGTQYF
TRBJ2-4 TRBV28 TRBD1 many TGTGCCAGCAGTCGCAGGGGGCAAGGGGGGCTAAACATTCAGTACTTC CASSRRGQGGLNIQYF
TRBJ1-2 TRBV12-3/TRBV12-4 TRBD1 many TGTGCCAGCAGTCAAGGGGGCGTCGACTATGGCTACACCTTC CASSQGGVDYGYTF
TRBJ1-5 TRBV18 NA many TGTGCCAGCTCCTTGGACCAAGGAAGCAATCAGCCCCAGCATTTT CASSLDQGSNQPQHF
TRBJ2-3 TRBV7-2 NA many TGTGCCAGCAGCTTTTGGGACTCCATCACAGATACGCAGTATTTT CASSFWDSITDTQYF
TRBJ1-2 TRBV28 NA many TGTGCCAGCAGCCAGGGATATGGCTACACCTTC CASSQGYGYTF
TRBJ1-3 TRBV27 NA few TGTGCCAGCAGTTTCCAGGCAGGGAGTGGAAACACCATATATTTT CASSFQAGSGNTIYF
TRBJ2-1 TRBV20-1 TRBD1 many TGCAGTGCTAGAGATAAGGTCGGGACAGGGGGATTTGAGCAGTTCTTC CSARDKVGTGGFEQFF
TRBJ2-5 TRBV20-1 TRBD1 many TGCAGTGCCGTTTGGACAGGGGAAGAGACCCAGTACTTC CSAVWTGEETQYF
TRBJ2-7 TRBV3-1 TRBD2 many TGTGCCAGCACCTCCGGGACTAGCTTCTACGAGCAGTACTTC CASTSGTSFYEQYF
TRBJ1-1 TRBV5-4 NA many TGTGCCAGCAGCCAGGTGGGGACTATGAACACTGAAGCTTTCTTT CASSQVGTMNTEAFF
TRBJ2-7 TRBV28 NA many TGTGCCAGCAGCCTATTTACCCTAACACGGCCCGAGCAGTACTTC CASSLFTLTRPEQYF
TRBJ1-4 TRBV18 NA many TGTGCCAGCTCACCACCAGAGACAACTAATGAAAAACTGTTTTTT CASSPPETTNEKLFF
TRBJ1-5 TRBV5-1 NA few TGCGCCAGCAGCCCCGAGGTACGGGGCAATAGCAATCAGCCCCAGCATTTT CASSPEVRGNSNQPQHF